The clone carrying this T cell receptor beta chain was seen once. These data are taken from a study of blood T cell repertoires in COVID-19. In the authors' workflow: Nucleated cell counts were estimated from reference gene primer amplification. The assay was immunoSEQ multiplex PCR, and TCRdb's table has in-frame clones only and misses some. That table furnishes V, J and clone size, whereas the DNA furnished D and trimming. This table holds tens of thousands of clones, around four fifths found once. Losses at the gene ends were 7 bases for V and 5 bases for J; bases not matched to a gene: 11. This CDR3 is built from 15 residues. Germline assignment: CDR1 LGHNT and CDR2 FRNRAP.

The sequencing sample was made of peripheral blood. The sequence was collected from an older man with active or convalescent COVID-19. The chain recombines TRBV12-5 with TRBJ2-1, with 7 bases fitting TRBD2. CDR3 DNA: TGTGCTAGTGCCCTGCGGGGAGGGTTTAACAATGAGCAGTTCTTC. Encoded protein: CASALRGGFNNEQFF.